A selection of T cell receptor beta chains follows, all from one sample in a study of blood T cell repertoires in COVID-19. The data were produced by immunoSEQ multiplex PCR, yet TCRdb's version contains in-frame clones alone and is incomplete. The table includes a few hundred thousand clones, more than 70% detected once. Input material: peripheral blood. All receptors come from a woman of 80 years or more with acute or convalescent COVID-19. The CDR3 runs from the conserved cysteine through the conserved F or W. D genes are given only for firm matches. Size is stated for part of the rows, as once, few or many counts, or as a class when the clone is expanded.

TRBV5-1,NA,TRBD2,TRBJ2-3,TGCGCCAGCAGCTTGGGTGTTCTAGCGGGGGGTGCTACAGATACGCAGTATTTT,CASSLGVLAGGATDTQYF
TRBV5-6,NA,TRBD1,TRBJ1-4,TGTGCCAGCAGCCCCGGGACAGGGGGTGGTGAAAAACTGTTTTTT,CASSPGTGGGEKLFF
TRBV7-9,once,NA,TRBJ1-2,TGTGCCAGCAGCTTCGGTCTAGTGGACTATGGCTACACCTTC,CASSFGLVDYGYTF
TRBV5-4,NA,TRBD2,TRBJ2-3,TGTGCCAGCAGCCGTCCTAGCGGGGGGGTCACAGATACGCAGTATTTT,CASSRPSGGVTDTQYF
TRBV5-6,once,TRBD1,TRBJ1-6,TGTGCCAGCAGCATAGACAGGGGCGGTTATTATAATTCACCCCTCCACTTT,CASSIDRGGYYNSPLHF
TRBV7-2,few,TRBD1,TRBJ1-4,TGTGCCAGCAGCTTAGTAGGACAGGGGGTGAGAAAACTGTTTTTT,CASSLVGQGVRKLFF
TRBV9,NA,NA,TRBJ2-6,TGTGCCAGCAGCATCCACAGGGACGTCCTGACTTTC,CASSIHRDVLTF
TRBV10-3,NA,TRBD1,TRBJ1-2,TGTGCCATCACTTCCAGTCCGCGGGACAGGGGGTTGGACTATGGCTACACCTTC,CAITSSPRDRGLDYGYTF
TRBV7-2,NA,TRBD1,TRBJ1-3,TGTGCCAGCAGCTTAGTAACAGGGGGCACTGGAAACACCATATATTTT,CASSLVTGGTGNTIYF
TRBV28,NA,TRBD1,TRBJ1-4,TGTGCCAGCAGAGGGACAGGTGGAAATGAAAAACTGTTTTTT,CASRGTGGNEKLFF
TRBV7-9,NA,TRBD1,TRBJ2-2,TGTGCCAGCAGCTTAGGGGACAGTAACACCGGGGAGCTGTTTTTT,CASSLGDSNTGELFF
TRBV7-9,NA,TRBD1,TRBJ1-5,TGTGCCAGCAGCCCGGACAGGTGGGGCCATCAGCCCCAGCATTTT,CASSPDRWGHQPQHF
TRBV7-3,NA,NA,TRBJ2-3,TGTGCCAGCAGCTTAGTGGCGGGAACCCTCACAGATACGCAGTATTTT,CASSLVAGTLTDTQYF
TRBV19,NA,TRBD1,TRBJ1-1,TGTGCCAGTTACAGGGGGGGGAACACTGAAGCTTTCTTT,CASYRGGNTEAFF